These 31 T cell receptor beta chains share one sample of origin, sequenced in a study of cytomegalovirus exposure and HLA in healthy donors. The PCR employed 60 Vbeta primers together with 13 Jbeta primers. TCRdb's table, derived via immunoSEQ multiplex PCR, lists solely in-frame clones and lacks some. The sample comprises about 55,000 clones, 65% to 85% of which are singletons, and roughly 1.5% rests with the top ten. Sequenced input: PBMCs. These receptors were taken from a man aged 25 to 40 in good health and CMV-seronegative.

This clone was seen only a few times. The gene calls are TRBV2 and TRBJ2-5, with 13 bases matching TRBD2. The J call is doubtful: the DNA matches TRBJ2-7 better. CDR1 is SNHLY and CDR2 is FYNNEI in the germline V gene. This CDR3 spans 15 amino acids. CDR3 loop: CASGLTSGRAYEQYF. The CDR3 DNA is TGTGCCAGCGGACTTACTAGCGGGAGGGCCTACGAGCAGTACTTC.

The chain recombines TRBV6-1 with TRBJ1-4; possible D gene TRBD1, 5 bases. The CDR3 extends over 13 amino acids. Looked up from germline, CDR1 is MNHNS and CDR2 is SASEGT. The V and J ends lost 3 bases and 6 bases respectively, with 8 bases between them. CDR3 protein: CASSDTGYEKLFF. The CDR3, as DNA: TGTGCCAGCAGTGATACAGGATATGAAAAACTGTTTTTT.

The J gene is TRBJ1-1, the V gene TRBV28, with 8 bases matching TRBD1. Trimming took 6 bases from V and 0 from J; bases not matched to a gene: 6. This CDR3 has 15 amino acids. CDR1 and CDR2 from the germline V gene are MDHEN and SYDVKM. CDR3 residues: CASRPLDRVNTEAFF. The CDR3, as DNA: TGTGCCAGCAGACCCCTGGACAGGGTGAACACTGAAGCTTTCTTT.

This clone came up a few times. The chain joins TRBV4-2 to TRBJ2-5, with 11 nucleotides matching TRBD2. Germline lookup yields CDR1 LGHNA and CDR2 YNFKEQ. The J segment lost 5 bases and the V segment lost 2 bases, leaving 1 base of the junction unmatched. The CDR3 is 14 residues long. CDR3 coding DNA: TGTGCCAGCAGCCAAATAGCGGGGGGGGAGACCCAGTACTTC. Translating it yields CASSQIAGGETQYF.

This clone is medium-sized within its sample. The CDR3 end shows no conserved phenylalanine or tryptophan, and so a read error is likely. The DNA is left out, because the CDR3 cannot be placed on it with certainty; the CDR3 is given as TCRdb lists it. The chain joins TRBV23-1 to TRBJ2-7; TRBD1 is the table's D call, not checked against the DNA. TRBV23-1 is marked as an open reading frame, function uncertain. Inclusive of both ends, the CDR3 amounts to 12 amino acids. The chain's CDR3 is CASSQKPGQDPS.

The CDR3 region is CASSLFLGLAGAGWQFF. CDR3 nucleotide sequence: TGTGCCAGCAGCTTGTTTTTGGGACTAGCGGGAGCGGGGTGGCAGTTCTTC. The chain has TRBV5-4 and TRBJ2-1; 14 nucleotides agree with TRBD2. The CDR3 spans 17 residues. V gave up 1 base and J gave up 12 bases; unmatched junction bases: 12. Germline loops: CDR1 SGHNT, CDR2 YYREEE (reference sequence).

The V gene is TRBV6-5, the J gene TRBJ1-2, with 7 bases that match TRBD1. Trimming at V came to 0 bases and at J to 4 bases, leaving 5 bases not matched to a gene. The CDR3 spans 15 residues. CDR1 is MNHEY and CDR2 is SVGAGI in the germline V gene. CDR3 region: CASSYSISGGYGYTF. Written as DNA, the CDR3 is TGTGCCAGCAGTTACTCGATATCAGGGGGCTATGGCTACACCTTC.

V usage is TRBV27 and J usage is TRBJ2-2, with no clear D. Per the germline V gene, CDR1 is MNHEY and CDR2 is SMNVEV (reference sequence). The CDR3 length is 15 residues. Trimming removed 5 bases from V and 1 base from J, with 11 bases in between. CDR3 sequence: CASSHGLLNTGELFF. The CDR3 nucleotides read TGTGCCAGCAGTCATGGTCTATTGAACACCGGGGAGCTGTTTTTT.

This chain uses TRBV30 with TRBJ1-1, with TRBD1 matching 12 bases. This CDR3 spans 15 amino acids. Germline V gene sequence: CDR1 GTSNPN, CDR2 SVGIG (reference sequence). Trimming cost V 4 bases and J 4 bases; bases outside gene matches: 7. As DNA, the CDR3 is TGTGCCTGGACGGGACAGGGGGCGCCGGGCACTGAAGCTTTCTTT. The encoded protein is CAWTGQGAPGTEAFF.

This chain uses TRBV6-1 with TRBJ1-5; D call uncertain. The CDR3 runs 15 residues. V lost 6 bases, J lost 4 bases, and 16 bases lay in between. Germline CDR1 MNHNS, CDR2 SASEGT. In DNA form, the CDR3 reads TGTGCCAGCAGGCTAATGGACTCGAAGAATCAGCCCCAGCATTTT. This codes for CASRLMDSKNQPQHF.

The V and J genes are TRBV7-2 and TRBJ1-4; possibly TRBD1 for D (5 bases). CDR3 length equals 13 residues. Per germline, CDR1 SGHTA and CDR2 FQGNSA. Deletions cut 0 bases from V and 7 bases from J, with 6 bases between. The CDR3 nucleotides are TGTGCCAGCAGCTTAGCGCAGGGTGAAAAACTGTTTTTT. Translation gives CASSLAQGEKLFF.

The chain links TRBV7-2 to TRBJ1-3; tentative D call: TRBD1 (5 bases). This CDR3 has 17 amino acids. V gave up 1 base and J gave up 0 bases, with 13 bases separating them. The germline CDR1 and CDR2 sequences are SGHTA and FQGNSA. The CDR3 bases are TGTGCCAGCAGCTTAGAGGGACTGGGGACCTCTGGAAACACCATATATTTT. Translating gives CASSLEGLGTSGNTIYF.

The chain uses TRBV6-6 and TRBJ2-7; TRBD1 matches 8 bases. The CDR3 extends over 16 amino acids. Germline lookup yields CDR1 MNHNY and CDR2 SVGAGI (reference sequence). V gave up 5 bases and J gave up 1 base; unmatched junction bases: 10. The CDR3 nucleotides are TGTGCCAGCAGTCCCCCGGGGCAGGGGGCATCCTACGAGCAGTACTTC. Encoded protein: CASSPPGQGASYEQYF.

The V gene is TRBV5-1, the J gene TRBJ1-5; 7 bases line up with TRBD1. Trimming took 1 base from V and 7 from J; bases not matched to a gene: 5. The CDR3 totals 14 residues. CDR1 and CDR2 from the germline V gene are SGHRS and YFSETQ. The DNA for the CDR3 is TGCGCCAGCAGCTTGTTTACAGGGGACCAGCCCCAGCATTTT. Its translation: CASSLFTGDQPQHF.

The chain combines TRBV7-2 with TRBJ2-7; 11 nucleotides line up with TRBD2. The CDR3 is 16 residues long. Per germline, CDR1 SGHTA and CDR2 FQGNSA. The junction had 9 bases not matched to a gene; V was cut back by 5 bases and J by 3 bases. For the CDR3, the DNA is TGTGCCAGCAGCAAAACCGGGACTAGCGGCGACTACGAGCAGTACTTC. Translation gives CASSKTGTSGDYEQYF.

The rearrangement links TRBV28 to TRBJ2-3; 9 positions match TRBD1. V was pared by 9 bases and J by 1 base, with 8 bases of the junction left unmatched. Per germline, CDR1 MDHEN and CDR2 SYDVKM. The CDR3 has 15 amino acids. The CDR3 coding sequence is TGTGCCAGTAGCTTGAGGACAGGGGGCACAGATACGCAGTATTTT. Its protein product is CASSLRTGGTDTQYF.

This chain connects TRBV30 to TRBJ2-5; a weak D match, TRBD2 (7 bases). This CDR3 has 15 amino acids. Germline V CDR1 and CDR2: GTSNPN, SVGIG (reference sequence). With 2 bases removed from V and 1 base from J, the gap between germline ends came to 14 bases. CDR3 loop: CAWSRGDTPQETQYF. The DNA for the CDR3 is TGTGCCTGGAGTCGGGGGGACACGCCCCAAGAGACCCAGTACTTC.

DNA of the CDR3: TGTGCCAGCAGCCAGACAGACCAAGAGACCCAGTACTTC. It codes for CASSQTDQETQYF. The gene calls are TRBV7-2 and TRBJ2-5; tentatively, D is TRBD1 (5 bases). This CDR3 spans 13 amino acids. The V gene's germline CDR1 is SGHTA and CDR2 FQGNSA. Trimming took off 5 bases at V and 0 bases at J, with 7 bases between the two ends.

V and J are TRBV4-3 and TRBJ2-2; TRBD1 matches 9 bases. Per germline, CDR1 LGHNA and CDR2 YSLEER. J gave up 6 bases and V 4 bases, and 0 bases lay outside the gene matches. CDR3 length equals 13 residues. The chain's CDR3 is CASSRDRAGELFF. CDR3 DNA sequence: TGCGCCAGCAGCCGGGACAGGGCCGGGGAGCTGTTTTTT.

The chain combines TRBV27 with TRBJ1-5; no clear D gene. The CDR3 loop spans 15 amino acids. Deletions cut 5 bases from V and 1 base from J, with 12 bases between. CDR1 is MNHEY, CDR2 SMNVEV, per germline (reference sequence). The CDR3 coding sequence is TGTGCCAGCAGTCTCCTTGGGAGAAGCAATCAGCCCCAGCATTTT. Translation: CASSLLGRSNQPQHF.

This chain uses TRBV5-1 with TRBJ2-1; 10 bases are a match to TRBD1. Looked up from germline, CDR1 is SGHRS and CDR2 is YFSETQ. This CDR3 has 15 residues. V trimming: 4 bases; J trimming: 7 bases; junction bases outside the gene matches: 8. The CDR3 bases are TGCGCCAGCAGCAGTGGACAGGGGGGAAGGAATGAGCAGTTCTTC. This codes for CASSSGQGGRNEQFF.

This clone was seen a few times. J is TRBJ2-7 and V is TRBV5-1, with 8 bases aligning to TRBD1. Trimming removed 2 bases from V and 4 bases from J; junction bases left unmatched: 11. CDR1 is SGHRS and CDR2 is YFSETQ in the germline V gene. The CDR3 contains 16 residues. The CDR3 region is CASSFLFQGAGYEQYF. The CDR3 nucleotides read TGCGCCAGCAGCTTCCTATTCCAGGGGGCTGGGTACGAGCAGTACTTC.

The genes are TRBV14 and TRBJ2-7; TRBD1 is a possible D gene (6 bases). The CDR3 sequence is 13 residues long. Trimming stripped 2 bases from V and 5 bases from J, with 10 bases between. Germline CDR1 and CDR2: SGHDN and FVKESK. Here the CDR3 DNA reads TGTGCCAGCAGCCAAAACAGGGTTAACGAGCAGTACTTC. Translating it yields CASSQNRVNEQYF.

V gene TRBV5-6 combines with J gene TRBJ1-5; 7 bases match TRBD1. CDR3 length: 19 amino acids. Trimming cost V 6 bases and J 0 bases; bases outside gene matches: 18. From germline, CDR1 is SGHDT and CDR2 YYEEEE. The CDR3 reads CASTPLGWGQQYSNQPQHF. The DNA of the CDR3 is TGTGCCAGCACCCCCCTGGGATGGGGACAGCAATATAGCAATCAGCCCCAGCATTTT.

V usage is TRBV7-3 and J usage is TRBJ2-5; TRBD1 agrees at 7 bases. Germline V gene lookup returns CDR1 SGHTA and CDR2 FQGTGA. V trimming: 4 bases; J trimming: 1 base; junction bases outside the gene matches: 15. The CDR3 length is 18 residues. The CDR3 loop reads CASSSNFFRGPSQETQYF. The CDR3 bases are TGTGCCAGCAGCTCCAATTTTTTTAGGGGGCCCTCCCAAGAGACCCAGTACTTC. Looking up the rest from reference TRBV7-3 and TRBJ2-5 gives the full variable domain: GAGVSQTPSNKVTEKGKYVELRCDPISGHTALYWYRQSLGQGPEFLIYFQGTGAADDSGLPNDRFFAVRPEGSVSTLKIQRTERGDSAVYLCASSSNFFRGPSQETQYFGPGTRLLVL.

This chain uses TRBV19 with TRBJ1-4; possible D gene TRBD1, 6 bases. Germline V gives CDR1 LNHDA, CDR2 SQIVND (reference sequence). The V gene lost 7 bases and the J gene lost 3 bases, with 18 bases spanning the gap. The CDR3 covers 16 residues. The CDR3 loop reads CASTNVWTAANEKLFF. CDR3 nucleotides: TGTGCCAGTACAAACGTATGGACAGCGGCTAATGAAAAACTGTTTTTT.

The chain recombines TRBV30 with TRBJ1-4; D unclear. Deletions cut 4 bases from V and 7 bases from J, with 25 bases between. The CDR3 totals 17 residues. CDR1 is GTSNPN and CDR2 is SVGIG in the germline V gene (reference sequence). The CDR3 protein is CAWKIGLSSIGSEKLFF. In nucleotides, the CDR3 is TGTGCCTGGAAAATAGGGTTGAGCTCCATCGGGAGTGAAAAACTGTTTTTT.

This sequence joins TRBV19 and TRBJ1-4; the match to TRBD1 covers 10 bases. CDR3 size: 17 residues. Germline CDR1 and CDR2: LNHDA and SQIVND (reference sequence). V was pared by 9 bases and J by 1 base, with 11 bases of the junction left unmatched. The CDR3 region is CASQEGGQGRTNEKLFF. For the CDR3, the DNA is TGTGCCAGCCAAGAGGGGGGACAGGGGAGAACTAATGAAAAACTGTTTTTT.

The chain combines TRBV6-1 with TRBJ2-1, with D possibly being TRBD2 (6 bases). The CDR3 sequence is 16 residues long. Trimming cost V 0 bases and J 5 bases, with 14 bases left between them. From germline, CDR1 is MNHNS and CDR2 SASEGT. The CDR3 DNA reads as TGTGCCAGCAGTGAAGCGCTTGGGGACTGGGACAATGAGCAGTTCTTC. Its translation: CASSEALGDWDNEQFF.

This clone was picked up a small number of times. J is TRBJ2-7 and V is TRBV6-5, with D maybe TRBD1 (6 bases). V lost 8 bases and J 9 bases, leaving 20 bases between the germline ends. Germline lookup yields CDR1 MNHEY and CDR2 SVGAGI. This CDR3 contains 13 residues. The DNA of the CDR3 is TGTGCCAGCGGAGAGCGAGGGGGAGCCGGGCAGTACTTC. It specifies CASGERGGAGQYF.

The chain joins TRBV28 to TRBJ1-5; D not certain. CDR3 length equals 12 residues. Germline V gene sequence: CDR1 MDHEN, CDR2 SYDVKM. Trimming pared 3 bases from V and 10 bases from J, leaving 10 bases between. The chain's CDR3 is CASSFGVSPQHF. The CDR3 bases are TGTGCCAGCAGTTTCGGGGTGAGTCCCCAGCATTTT.